The rows below give T cell receptor beta chains drawn from one sample of a study of breast tumors, draining lymph nodes, adjacent tissues. TCRdb re-called the multiplex PCR reads through MiXCR, storing one row per CDR3 protein. This repertoire shows about 200,000 distinct CDR3 sequences, 25% to 40% found once; its top ten account for around 4.5%. The sample was axillary lymph node tissue. These receptors came from a female donor with breast cancer. Some clones in this sample may be carry-over from other donors' samples. The CDR3 runs from the conserved cysteine through the conserved F or W. The D gene is left open where the match is weak. Clone sizes are given selectively: once, few, many, or a class where the clone is expanded.

v_gene,d_gene,len,j_gene,abundance,CDR3nt,CDR3aa
TRBV6-2/TRBV6-3,-,14,TRBJ1-1,few,TGTGCCAGCAGGTCGTTGGGGTCGAACACTGAAGCTTTCTTT,CASRSLGSNTEAFF
TRBV7-9,-,15,TRBJ1-4,-,TGTGCCAGCAGTTATAGCGGGGAGACTAATGAAAAACTGTTTTTT,CASSYSGETNEKLFF
TRBV12-3/TRBV12-4,-,10,TRBJ1-5,-,TGTGCCAGCAGTTTACCGCCCCAGCATTTT,CASSLPPQHF
TRBV9,-,14,TRBJ2-2,many,TGTGCCAGCGAGAGGAGCGGAAACACCGGGGAGCTGTTTTTT,CASERSGNTGELFF
TRBV7-3,-,14,TRBJ1-6,many,TGTGCCAGCAGCGCCGGGACGAAGAATTCACCCCTCCACTTT,CASSAGTKNSPLHF
TRBV20-1,-,13,TRBJ2-3,many,TGCAGTGCTAGGAAGGTAGAAGGAGATACGCAGTATTTT,CSARKVEGDTQYF
TRBV6-5,-,14,TRBJ2-5,-,TGTGCCAGCAGACAAACGGGGTACCAAGAGACCCAGTACTTC,CASRQTGYQETQYF
TRBV6-2/TRBV6-3,-,12,TRBJ1-5,-,TGTGCCTGCCGGGAAGGGGATCAGCCCCAGCATTTT,CACREGDQPQHF
TRBV19,-,16,TRBJ2-7,many,TGTGCCAGTAGTACCCCGCCCTGGGGGAGCTCCTACGAGCAGTACTTC,CASSTPPWGSSYEQYF
TRBV2,-,15,TRBJ1-3,-,TGTGCCAGCAGTGCAACCAGTAACTATGGCTACACCATATATTTT,CASSATSNYGYTIYF
TRBV6-1,-,15,TRBJ1-6,many,TGTGCCAGCAGTGAATACGGGCTTGGGAATTCACCCCTCCACTTT,CASSEYGLGNSPLHF
TRBV24-1,-,15,TRBJ1-4,-,TGTGCCACCAGTGATAGTAGGGCCAAGCCGGAAAAACTGTTTTTT,CATSDSRAKPEKLFF
TRBV6-2/TRBV6-3,-,12,TRBJ1-5,few,TGTGCCAGCAGTTACTCCCCTCAGCCCCAGCATTTT,CASSYSPQPQHF
TRBV10-1,TRBD1,13,TRBJ1-2,-,TGCGCCAGCAAGGGACAGGGGACGGTCGGCTACACCTTC,CASKGQGTVGYTF
TRBV5-1,-,13,TRBJ2-7,many,TGCGCCAGCAGCTCCTGGAGCTCCTACGAGCAGTACTTC,CASSSWSSYEQYF
TRBV6-5,TRBD2,16,TRBJ2-1,many,TGTGCCAGCAGTTACTCCGGGACTAGGAAGTACAATGAGCAGTTCTTC,CASSYSGTRKYNEQFF
TRBV20-1,-,13,TRBJ2-7,many,TGCAGTGCTTCTAAGGACAGTGGAGGCGAGCAGTACTTC,CSASKDSGGEQYF
TRBV20-1,TRBD2,11,TRBJ2-5,many,TGCAGTGCTTCGGGGGGGGAGACCCAGTACTTC,CSASGGETQYF
TRBV4-1,-,14,TRBJ2-6,many,TGCGCCAGCCCACTTAACTCTGGGGCCAACGTCCTGACTTTC,CASPLNSGANVLTF
TRBV12-3/TRBV12-4,TRBD1,17,TRBJ2-5,-,TGTGCCAGCAGTCTCGGCCACAGGGGTGACTACCAAGAGGCCCAGTACTTC,CASSLGHRGDYQEAQYF
TRBV28,-,14,TRBJ1-2,few,TGTGCCAGCAGTTTATACGGGGGCCGGTATGGCTACACCTTC,CASSLYGGRYGYTF
TRBV4-1,TRBD2,15,TRBJ2-7,many,TGCGCCAGCAGCCAAGGCGAACTAGCGGCCTACGAGCAGTACTTC,CASSQGELAAYEQYF
TRBV2,-,12,TRBJ2-3,once,TGTGCCAGCAGTTCTTGGACAGATACGCAGTATTTT,CASSSWTDTQYF
TRBV30,TRBD1,14,TRBJ1-2,many,TGTGCCTGGAGTGCGGGGCGGACAGGGTACGGCTACACCTTC,CAWSAGRTGYGYTF
TRBV20-1,-,11,TRBJ2-2,many,TGCAGTGCTAGAGCAACCGGGGAGCTGTTTTTT,CSARATGELFF
TRBV12-3/TRBV12-4,TRBD2,16,TRBJ2-5,many,TGTGCCAGCAGTTTATATAGCGGGGAGGACCAAGAGACCCAGTACTTC,CASSLYSGEDQETQYF
TRBV2,-,14,TRBJ1-5,-,TGTGCCAGCAGTGAAATGGGAGGATCCCAGCCCCAGCATTTT,CASSEMGGSQPQHF
TRBV20-1,-,14,TRBJ2-1,many,TGCAGTGCCACCCTCCCTCCTACCTACAATGAGCAGTTCTTC,CSATLPPTYNEQFF
TRBV20-1,TRBD2,14,TRBJ2-1,many,TGCAGTGCTCCTGCGACTAGCGGTTACAATGAGCAGTTCTTC,CSAPATSGYNEQFF
TRBV27,-,16,TRBJ1-5,few,TGTGCCAGCAGTTTAATTGGACAAGGGGGCAATCAGCCCCAGCATTTT,CASSLIGQGGNQPQHF
TRBV12-3/TRBV12-4,-,14,TRBJ2-7,-,TGTGCCAGCAGCTTAGACGGGGGGCTAAGGGAGCAGTACTTC,CASSLDGGLREQYF
TRBV7-3,-,11,TRBJ2-1,many,TGTGCCAGCTCACGTGGAAATGAGCAGTTCTTC,CASSRGNEQFF
TRBV10-3,-,14,TRBJ1-1,-,TGTGCCATCAGTATGAAACAGGGAAACACTGAAGCTTTCTTT,CAISMKQGNTEAFF
TRBV12-3/TRBV12-4,-,12,TRBJ1-2,-,TGTGCCAGCAGTTCCACAAGGGTGGACTACACCTTC,CASSSTRVDYTF
TRBV15,-,13,TRBJ1-3,many,TGTGCCACCAGCAGAGATAGGGGAAACACCATATATTTT,CATSRDRGNTIYF
TRBV11-2,-,15,TRBJ2-5,many,TGTGCCAGCAGCTTAGGCCGCCAGGGAGCAGAGACCCAGTACTTC,CASSLGRQGAETQYF
TRBV7-3,-,17,TRBJ2-2,many,TGTGCCAGCAGCTCTACCCCGGGACTCCTCCCGACCGGGGAGCTGTTTTTT,CASSSTPGLLPTGELFF
TRBV6-2/TRBV6-3,TRBD2,18,TRBJ2-7,-,TGTGCCAGCAGTCACTCGAGACTAGCGGGACCATACCGGATCAAGCAGTACTTC,CASSHSRLAGPYRIKQYF
TRBV4-3,TRBD2,17,TRBJ2-3,many,TGCGCCAGCAGCCAAGAGGTGCTAGCGGGCCACACAGATACGCAGTATTTT,CASSQEVLAGHTDTQYF
TRBV5-1,-,16,TRBJ2-2,-,TGCGCCAGCAGCACAACTACGGATAGGAACGTCGGGGAGCTGTTTTTT,CASSTTTDRNVGELFF
TRBV18,-,13,TRBJ2-7,many,TGTGCCAGCTCACGGGACAAACAGTACGAGCAGTACTTC,CASSRDKQYEQYF
TRBV6-2/TRBV6-3,-,13,TRBJ1-5,many,TGTGCCAGCAGTTACGCTGAGGGTCAGCCCCAGCATTTT,CASSYAEGQPQHF
TRBV10-2,-,14,TRBJ2-7,many,TGCGCCAGCAGTGAGAGGGTAGCGGCCTACGAGCAGTACTTC,CASSERVAAYEQYF
TRBV20-1,-,14,TRBJ2-1,many,TGCAGTGCTAGGATACCCCCAGATTACAATGAGCAGTTCTTC,CSARIPPDYNEQFF
TRBV6-4,-,14,TRBJ1-2,-,TGTGCCAGCAGTCACTCGCTGGGCTCGGATGGCTACACCTTC,CASSHSLGSDGYTF
TRBV10-2,TRBD1,14,TRBJ1-1,few,TGCGCCGTACAGACAGGGGTGAGGAACACTGAAGCTTTCTTT,CAVQTGVRNTEAFF
TRBV9,TRBD2,17,TRBJ2-1,-,TGTGCCAGCAGCGTAGTAGGGACTAGCGGGTACCCACCCCCGGAGTTCTTC,CASSVVGTSGYPPPEFF
TRBV2,-,14,TRBJ2-3,many,TGTGCCAGCAGTGAATTGGGGTTTGAGGCTACGCAGTATTTT,CASSELGFEATQYF
TRBV29-1,TRBD1,15,TRBJ2-7,-,TGCAGCGTTTCCTCCGCTTTGGGACAGGGCTACGAGCAGTACTTC,CSVSSALGQGYEQYF
TRBV9,-,13,TRBJ2-1,many,TGTGCCAGCAGCGGACCTCCGGGGGGCCAGGAGGTCTTC,CASSGPPGGQEVF
TRBV5-5,-,15,TRBJ2-3,many,TGTGCCAGCAGCCTGTGGGGGATGACAGCAGATACGCAGTATTTT,CASSLWGMTADTQYF
TRBV18,TRBD1,14,TRBJ2-5,many,TGTGCCAGCTCACCAATGGACAGGCCAGAGACCCAGTACTTC,CASSPMDRPETQYF
TRBV7-6,-,13,TRBJ2-7,many,TGTGCCAGCAGCTTAAGGCGAGATGGGGAGCAGTACTTC,CASSLRRDGEQYF
TRBV7-9,-,12,TRBJ2-7,many,TGTGCCAGCAGCCCGACAGGTTACGAGCAGTACTTC,CASSPTGYEQYF